This paragraph reports one TCR beta chain. No antigen is known for it. This sample is drawn from a study of T cells in localized non-small cell lung cancer. With 0 bases removed from V and 0 bases from J, the gap between germline ends came to 15 bases. CDR1 is SGHDT, CDR2 YYEEEE, per germline. The CDR3 runs 18 residues. Libraries were prepared by immunoSEQ multiplex PCR; TCRdb keeps only in-frame clonotypes and omits some of them. The table lists some 50,000 clones, more than 85% of them singletons. Broader study findings: There were a median around 53 of the top 100 tumor clones appearing in adjacent lung. As only one tumor region underwent sequencing, heterogeneity remains possible. Uninvolved adjacent lung had the highest recorded T cell clonality, with tumor below it.

The sequence was collected from a female donor with stage II lung adenocarcinoma. The sequences come from PBMCs, collected before any cancer treatment. J is TRBJ2-2 and V is TRBV5-6; possibly TRBD2 for D (5 bases). The CDR3 reads CASSLVSGVRPNTGELFF. The CDR3 region has the DNA TGTGCCAGCAGCTTGGTGTCCGGGGTCCGCCCGAACACCGGGGAGCTGTTTTTT.